This entry lists 21 T cell receptor beta chains sequenced from one sample in a study of blood T cell repertoires in COVID-19. Generated by immunoSEQ multiplex PCR, the TCRdb table keeps only in-frame clones and is missing some. There are nearly 50,000 clones in the sample; about 83% occur only once, and 5% to 7% lies in the top ten. Sequencing was performed on peripheral blood. Receptors originate from a woman aged 55-69 years with acute or convalescent COVID-19.

The chain links TRBV21-1 to TRBJ2-1; TRBD1, as called in the table, went unchecked against the DNA. TRBV21-1 is a pseudogene locus. The CDR3 length is 19 residues. The chain's CDR3 is CASSKLEDRAPFSYNEQFF. CDR3 in DNA: TGTGCCAGCAGCAAATTGGAGGACAGGGCCCCCTTTTCCTACAATGAGCAGTTCTTC.

This chain connects TRBV7-9 to TRBJ2-7, with 7 bases identical to TRBD2. The germline gives CDR1 SEHNR, CDR2 FQNEAQ (reference sequence). This CDR3 is built from 14 residues. The trim removed 2 bases at V and 3 bases at J, leaving 4 bases unmatched. In DNA, the CDR3 is TGTGCCAGCAGCTTAAGCGGGGTAAACTACGAGCAGTACTTC. Amino acid sequence: CASSLSGVNYEQYF.

The chain uses TRBV2 and TRBJ1-5; D perhaps matches TRBD1 (5 bases). Germline V gene lookup returns CDR1 SNHLY and CDR2 FYNNEI. With 4 bases removed from V and 2 bases from J, the gap between germline ends came to 12 bases. The CDR3 extends over 15 amino acids. This CDR3 is CASSGTLRGNQPQHF. CDR3 nucleotide sequence: TGTGCCAGCAGTGGGACCCTCAGGGGCAATCAGCCCCAGCATTTT.

For the CDR3, the DNA is TGTGCCAGCAGCCAAAGCGGGATCGGCTACGAGCAGTACTTC. It yields the protein CASSQSGIGYEQYF. The chain joins TRBV3-1 (or the pseudogene TRBV3-2) to TRBJ2-7; 7 bases are shared with TRBD2. V shed 2 bases, J shed 3 bases, and the junction held 4 bases outside the gene matches. This CDR3 contains 14 residues. Germline-derived CDR1 and CDR2 are LGHDT and YNNKEL (reference sequence).

This chain uses TRBV19 with TRBJ2-1; 7 nucleotides agree with TRBD2. Germline CDR1 reads LNHDA; CDR2 reads SQIVND (reference sequence). V trimming: 5 bases; J trimming: 6 bases; junction bases outside the gene matches: 10. CDR3 length equals 15 residues. This CDR3 reads CASSVRGLAVNEQFF. CDR3 nucleotides: TGTGCCAGTAGTGTTAGAGGGCTAGCGGTCAATGAGCAGTTCTTC.

The rearrangement joins TRBV6-1 to TRBJ1-1; D is perhaps TRBD1 (5 bases). The CDR3 is 14 residues long. Trimming removed 2 bases from V and 1 base from J, with 8 bases in between. The germline V gene encodes CDR1 MNHNS and CDR2 SASEGT. The CDR3, as DNA: TGTGCCAGCAGTGAACGACAGACGAACACTGAAGCTTTCTTT. The encoded protein is CASSERQTNTEAFF.

The chain uses TRBV27 and TRBJ2-5, with 10 bases matching TRBD1. CDR1 MNHEY and CDR2 SMNVEV come from the germline V gene (reference sequence). The CDR3 spans 15 residues. V lost 5 bases and J lost 5; bases outside the gene matches: 8. The CDR3 reads CASSVGTGVMETQYF. The CDR3 DNA is TGTGCCAGCAGTGTAGGGACAGGGGTCATGGAGACCCAGTACTTC.

This clone showed up just a few times. This chain uses TRBV6-1 with TRBJ1-6; 12 bases align to TRBD1. J was trimmed by 5 bases and V by 4 bases; bases with no gene match: 9. Germline-derived CDR1 and CDR2 are MNHNS and SASEGT. The CDR3 covers 18 residues. The DNA for the CDR3 is TGTGCCAGCAGTGGCTCCGGGACAGGGGGCGCCGATAATTCACCCCTCCACTTT. It encodes CASSGSGTGGADNSPLHF.

V and J are TRBV19 and TRBJ2-3; D unclear. V lost 4 bases to trimming and J lost 6 bases, with 5 bases between them. Per the germline V gene, CDR1 is LNHDA and CDR2 is SQIVND (reference sequence). The CDR3 totals 11 residues. Written as DNA, the CDR3 is TGTGCCAGTAGTACGGAGGATACGCAGTATTTT. Translation: CASSTEDTQYF. Complete variable domain (other parts from reference TRBV19 and TRBJ2-3): DGGITQSPKYLFRKEGQNVTLSCEQNLNHDAMYWYRQDPGQGLRLIYYSQIVNDFQKGDIAEGYSVSREKKESFPLTVTSAQKNPTAFYLCASSTEDTQYFGPGTRLTVL.

The chain recombines TRBV10-3 with TRBJ1-6, with TRBD1 matching over 7 bases. Germline CDR1 and CDR2: ENHRY and SYGVKD. The length of the CDR3 is 16 residues. Unmatched junction bases numbered 15, after V lost 10 bases and J lost 6 bases. CDR3 sequence (DNA): TGTGCCACGAACCAGGGGGTGATTCGTTTTAATTCACCCCTCCACTTT. It encodes CATNQGVIRFNSPLHF.

This rearrangement joins TRBV9 to TRBJ1-3; 8 nucleotides match TRBD1. V was clipped by 3 bases and J by 9 bases; unmatched bases: 8. In germline, CDR1 is SGDLS, CDR2 YYNGEE. CDR3 length: 14 residues. CDR3 sequence reads: CASSGTGTRSTIYF. DNA of the CDR3: TGTGCCAGCAGCGGGACAGGGACCAGGAGCACCATATATTTT.

This chain connects TRBV25-1 to TRBJ2-5, with a tentative D call TRBD1 (6 bases). The CDR3 has 16 amino acids. V lost 5 bases to trimming and J lost 5 bases, with 21 bases between them. Germline V CDR1 and CDR2: MGHDK, SYGVNS. The CDR3 DNA is TGTGCCAGCAGTCCTCCAACAGGGAAGGGAGACGAGACCCAGTACTTC. Translated: CASSPPTGKGDETQYF.

The genes are TRBV4-1 and TRBJ1-2; no definite D call. V lost 1 base and J lost 6, with 15 bases in between. The germline V gene has CDR1 MGHRA and CDR2 YSYEKL. The CDR3 extends over 15 amino acids. CDR3 sequence reads: CASSQGGGGLDGYTF. The CDR3 DNA reads as TGCGCCAGCAGCCAAGGGGGTGGAGGGTTGGATGGCTACACCTTC.

This clone was seen a few times. The rearrangement uses TRBV30 and TRBJ2-1; D is perhaps TRBD1 (5 bases). Germline lookup yields CDR1 GTSNPN and CDR2 SVGIG (reference sequence). Trimming pared 7 bases from V and 7 bases from J, leaving 11 bases between. This CDR3 is built from 11 residues. The CDR3 here is CALTQGNEQFF. The CDR3 nucleotides are TGTGCCTTGACTCAGGGAAATGAGCAGTTCTTC.

The chain is built from TRBV2 and TRBJ1-2; 11 positions agree with TRBD1. The CDR3 loop spans 13 amino acids. V gave up 9 bases and J gave up 3 bases; unmatched junction bases: 3. Looked up from germline, CDR1 is SNHLY and CDR2 is FYNNEI. CDR3 loop: CARGTGGHYGYTF. The CDR3 bases are TGTGCCAGGGGGACAGGGGGACACTATGGCTACACCTTC.

This clone appeared a single time. The J gene is TRBJ1-1, the V gene TRBV29-1; 8 positions agree with TRBD1. V gave up 4 bases and J gave up 4 bases; unmatched junction bases: 5. Germline values: CDR1 SQVTM, CDR2 ANQGSEA. The CDR3 is 13 residues long. The CDR3 DNA reads TGCAGCGTTGGGACAGGGTCGATCACTGAAGCTTTCTTT. Amino acids: CSVGTGSITEAFF.

The rearrangement uses TRBV11-3 and TRBJ2-1; tentative D call: TRBD2 (6 bases). Deletions cut 5 bases from V and 9 bases from J, with 14 bases between. The CDR3 runs to 13 residues. Germline V CDR1 and CDR2: SGHNT, YENEEA. The CDR3 is CASSTYGGSEQFF. The CDR3 DNA sequence: TGTGCCAGCAGCACATATGGAGGGAGTGAGCAGTTCTTC. The whole variable domain, filled in from reference TRBV11-3 and TRBJ2-1, reads EAGVVQSPRYKIIEKKQPVAFWCNPISGHNTLYWYLQNLGQGPELLIRYENEEAVDDSQLPKDRFSAERLKGVDSTLKIQPAELGDSAVYLCASSTYGGSEQFFGPGTRLTVL.

This chain links TRBV19 with TRBJ2-7; the match to TRBD2 covers 16 bases. CDR3 length: 16 amino acids. Germline CDR1 reads LNHDA; CDR2 reads SQIVND (reference sequence). The V segment lost 5 bases and the J segment 4 bases; nucleotides outside the gene matches: 5. The CDR3 coding sequence is TGTGCCAGTAGTCCCGGGACTAGCGGGAGGGTATACGAGCAGTACTTC. This codes for CASSPGTSGRVYEQYF. Filled out from reference TRBV19 and TRBJ2-7, the complete variable domain reads DGGITQSPKYLFRKEGQNVTLSCEQNLNHDAMYWYRQDPGQGLRLIYYSQIVNDFQKGDIAEGYSVSREKKESFPLTVTSAQKNPTAFYLCASSPGTSGRVYEQYFGPGTRLTVT.

The J gene is TRBJ1-6, the V gene TRBV5-1; possibly TRBD1 for D (6 bases). The CDR3 is 17 residues long. Germline CDR1 SGHRS, CDR2 YFSETQ. Trimming cost V 2 bases and J 5 bases, with 17 bases left between them. Written as DNA, the CDR3 is TGCGCCAGCAGCTTCTTCGCCGGGACAAAGAATAATTCACCCCTCCACTTT. Translation gives CASSFFAGTKNNSPLHF.

The rearrangement joins TRBV28 to TRBJ1-2, with D perhaps matching TRBD1 (6 bases). The CDR3 extends over 14 amino acids. CDR1 is MDHEN, CDR2 SYDVKM, per germline. V gave up 5 bases and J gave up 4 bases, with 14 bases separating them. The CDR3 reads CASSPTGFAYGYTF. The CDR3, as DNA: TGTGCCAGCAGTCCGACAGGTTTTGCCTATGGCTACACCTTC.

The chain links TRBV6-5 to TRBJ1-2; 8 bases fit TRBD1. There are 12 residues in the CDR3. Germline V CDR1 and CDR2: MNHEY, SVGAGI. With V trimmed by 6 bases and J by 4 bases, 1 base remained unmatched. CDR3 protein: CASRTGAYGYTF. CDR3 nucleotides: TGTGCCAGCAGGACAGGGGCCTATGGCTACACCTTC.